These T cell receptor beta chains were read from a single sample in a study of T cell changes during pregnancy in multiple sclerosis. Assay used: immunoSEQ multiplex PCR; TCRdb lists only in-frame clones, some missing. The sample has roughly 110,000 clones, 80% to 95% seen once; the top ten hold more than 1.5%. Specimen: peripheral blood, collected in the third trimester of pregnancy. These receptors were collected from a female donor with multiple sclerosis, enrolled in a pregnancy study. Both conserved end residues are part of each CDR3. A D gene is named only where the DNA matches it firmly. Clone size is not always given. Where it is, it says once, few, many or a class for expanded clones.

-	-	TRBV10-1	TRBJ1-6	CASIVRADSPLHF	TGCGCCAGCATAGTGCGGGCCGATTCACCCCTCCACTTT
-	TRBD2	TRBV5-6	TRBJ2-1	CASSFRIAGTSVHNEQFF	TGTGCCAGCAGCTTCAGAATAGCCGGGACTAGCGTACACAATGAGCAGTTCTTC
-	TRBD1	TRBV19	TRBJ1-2	CASSRQGANYGYTF	TGTGCCAGTAGCCGACAGGGGGCTAACTATGGCTACACCTTC
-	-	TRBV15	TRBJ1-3	CATSNKGNTIYF	TGTGCCACCAGCAACAAGGGAAACACCATATATTTT
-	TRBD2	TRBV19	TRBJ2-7	CASRLAGSTREQYF	TGTGCCAGTCGACTAGCGGGGAGTACGAGGGAGCAGTACTTC
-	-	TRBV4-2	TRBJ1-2	CASSHSEVFSGYTF	TGTGCCAGCAGCCACTCAGAAGTGTTTTCGGGCTACACCTTC
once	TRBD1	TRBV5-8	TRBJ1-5	CASSLQGNQPQHF	TGTGCCAGCAGCTTACAGGGGAATCAGCCCCAGCATTTT
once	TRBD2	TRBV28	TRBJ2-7	CATGLAAPYEQYF	TGTGCCACGGGACTAGCTGCCCCCTACGAGCAGTACTTC
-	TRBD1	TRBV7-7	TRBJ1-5	CASSVGTGQPQHF	TGTGCCAGCAGCGTCGGGACAGGGCAGCCCCAGCATTTT
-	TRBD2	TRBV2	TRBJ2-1	CASSALGAGGANEQFF	TGTGCCAGCAGTGCCCTTGGGGCGGGAGGGGCCAATGAGCAGTTCTTC
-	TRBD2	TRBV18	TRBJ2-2	CASSPTYSGVGTGELFF	TGTGCCAGCTCACCAACCTACAGCGGGGTTGGAACCGGGGAGCTGTTTTTT
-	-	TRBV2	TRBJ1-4	CASAGQTSNEKLFF	TGTGCCAGTGCCGGACAGACGTCTAATGAAAAACTGTTTTTT
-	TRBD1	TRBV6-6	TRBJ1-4	CASSYSSPGGREKLFF	TGTGCCAGCAGTTACTCGTCCCCAGGGGGTCGTGAAAAACTGTTTTTT
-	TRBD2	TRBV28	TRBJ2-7	CASSLPSGYYEQYF	TGTGCCAGCAGTTTGCCTAGCGGGTACTACGAGCAGTACTTC
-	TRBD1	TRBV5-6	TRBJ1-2	CASSPGTGVIYGYTF	TGTGCCAGCAGCCCCGGGACAGGGGTTATCTATGGCTACACCTTC
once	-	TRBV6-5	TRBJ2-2	CASSPSYSYGELFF	TGTGCCAGCAGTCCCAGTTACAGCTACGGGGAGCTGTTTTTT
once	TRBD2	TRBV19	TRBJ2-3	CASTSRLAAGDTQYF	TGTGCCAGTACCTCTCGACTAGCGGCTGGAGATACGCAGTATTTT
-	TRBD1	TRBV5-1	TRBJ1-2	CASSTDRGQGGYTF	TGCGCCAGCAGCACCGACAGGGGCCAGGGAGGCTACACCTTC
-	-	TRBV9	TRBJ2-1	CASSVSGNQHNEQFF	TGTGCCAGCAGCGTTAGCGGAAACCAACACAATGAGCAGTTCTTC
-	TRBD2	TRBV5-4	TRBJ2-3	CASSLDHGGSDTQYF	TGTGCCAGCAGCTTGGATCACGGGGGGTCCGATACGCAGTATTTT
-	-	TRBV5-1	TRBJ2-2	CASLLGVDTGELFF	TGCGCCAGCCTCCTAGGGGTAGATACCGGGGAGCTGTTTTTT
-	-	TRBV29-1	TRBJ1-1	CSVAPGDTEAFF	TGCAGCGTTGCCCCGGGGGACACTGAAGCTTTCTTT
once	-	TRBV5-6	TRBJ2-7	CASSFGMPGTYEQYF	TGTGCCAGCAGCTTCGGGATGCCGGGAACCTACGAGCAGTACTTC
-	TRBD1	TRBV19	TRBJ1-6	CASSPGGDSPLHF	TGTGCCAGTAGTCCAGGGGGTGATTCACCCCTCCACTTT
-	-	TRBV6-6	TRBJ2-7	CASSYSGAESYEQYF	TGTGCCAGCAGTTACTCTGGAGCAGAGAGCTACGAGCAGTACTTC
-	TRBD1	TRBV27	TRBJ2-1	CASSLNRGRYNEQFF	TGTGCCAGCAGTTTGAACAGGGGGCGCTACAATGAGCAGTTCTTC
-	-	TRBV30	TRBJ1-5	CAWGSSGNQPQHF	TGTGCCTGGGGGAGTTCTGGCAATCAGCCCCAGCATTTT
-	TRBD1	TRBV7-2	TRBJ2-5	CASSLGTGGRETQYF	TGTGCCAGCAGCTTAGGGACAGGGGGCCGGGAGACCCAGTACTTC
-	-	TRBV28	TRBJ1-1	CASSLDGLTMNTEAFF	TGTGCCAGCAGTTTAGACGGACTAACCATGAACACTGAAGCTTTCTTT
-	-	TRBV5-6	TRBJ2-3	CASSWQGSPTDTQYF	TGTGCCAGCAGCTGGCAGGGGTCCCCCACAGATACGCAGTATTTT
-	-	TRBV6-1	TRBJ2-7	CASSAMTVNEQYF	TGTGCCAGCAGTGCAATGACTGTGAACGAGCAGTACTTC
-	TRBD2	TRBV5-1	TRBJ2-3	CASSEASGSDTQYF	TGCGCCAGCAGCGAGGCTAGCGGGTCAGATACGCAGTATTTT
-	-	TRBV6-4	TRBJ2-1	CASSENGGNEQFF	TGTGCCAGCAGTGAAAATGGAGGGAATGAGCAGTTCTTC
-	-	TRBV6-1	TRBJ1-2	CASSDEPGPYGYTF	TGTGCCAGCAGTGACGAACCCGGTCCTTATGGCTACACCTTC
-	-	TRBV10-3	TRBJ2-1	CAISEEGAEEDEQFF	TGTGCCATCAGTGAAGAAGGGGCCGAAGAAGATGAGCAGTTCTTC
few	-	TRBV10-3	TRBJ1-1	CAISGGNTEAFF	TGTGCCATCAGTGGAGGGAACACTGAAGCTTTCTTT
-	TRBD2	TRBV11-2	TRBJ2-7	CASSYEREGYEQYF	TGTGCCAGCAGCTACGAGCGGGAGGGTTACGAGCAGTACTTC
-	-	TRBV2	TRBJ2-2	CASSDAGYAGELFF	TGTGCCAGCAGTGACGCGGGGTATGCCGGGGAGCTGTTTTTT
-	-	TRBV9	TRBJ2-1	CASSVEGTSYNEQFF	TGTGCCAGCAGCGTGGAGGGGACGTCCTACAATGAGCAGTTCTTC
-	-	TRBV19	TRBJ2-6	CASSMYRDTISGANVLTF	TGTGCCAGTAGTATGTACCGGGACACCATCTCTGGGGCCAACGTCCTGACTTTC
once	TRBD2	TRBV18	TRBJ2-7	CASSPLFGGTSRDYEQYF	TGTGCCAGCTCACCCCTCTTCGGTGGGACTAGCCGGGACTACGAGCAGTACTTC
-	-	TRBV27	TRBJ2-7	CASRPQGLSSYEQYF	TGTGCCAGCAGGCCACAGGGTCTCAGCTCCTACGAGCAGTACTTC
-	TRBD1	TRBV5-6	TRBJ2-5	CASSARTGPQETQYF	TGTGCCAGCAGCGCCCGGACAGGGCCCCAAGAGACCCAGTACTTC
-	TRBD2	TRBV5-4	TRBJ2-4	CASSADPGLAVAKNIQYF	TGTGCCAGCAGCGCGGACCCGGGACTAGCGGTAGCCAAAAACATTCAGTACTTC
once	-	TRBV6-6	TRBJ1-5	CASRGQGNQPQHF	TGTGCCAGCAGGGGGCAGGGCAATCAGCCCCAGCATTTT
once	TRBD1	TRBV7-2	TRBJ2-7	CASMSRAGQGYEQYF	TGTGCCAGCATGTCACGAGCGGGACAGGGCTACGAGCAGTACTTC
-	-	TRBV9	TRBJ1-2	CASSVGGWETDYTF	TGTGCCAGCAGCGTGGGGGGATGGGAAACGGACTACACCTTC
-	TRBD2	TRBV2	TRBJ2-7	CASSEGRGLAGGSYEQYF	TGTGCCAGCAGTGAAGGGAGGGGACTAGCGGGAGGATCCTACGAGCAGTACTTC
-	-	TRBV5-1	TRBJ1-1	CASSYGRETEAFF	TGCGCCAGCAGCTATGGCAGGGAAACTGAAGCTTTCTTT
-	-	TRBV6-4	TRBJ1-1	CASRVSIQNTEAFF	TGTGCCAGCAGAGTTTCGATACAGAACACTGAAGCTTTCTTT
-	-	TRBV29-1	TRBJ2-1	CSVASVNEQFF	TGCAGCGTCGCTAGCGTTAATGAGCAGTTCTTC
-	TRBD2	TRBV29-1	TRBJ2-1	CSVDAVAGQPGWYNEQFF	TGCAGCGTTGATGCAGTAGCGGGACAACCCGGATGGTACAATGAGCAGTTCTTC
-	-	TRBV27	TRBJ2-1	CASSLGGKVLARYNEQFF	TGTGCCAGCAGTTTAGGGGGGAAGGTTCTAGCGCGTTACAATGAGCAGTTCTTC
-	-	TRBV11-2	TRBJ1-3	CASSLRGGGSGNTIYF	TGTGCCAGCAGCTTAAGGGGAGGGGGCTCTGGAAACACCATATATTTT